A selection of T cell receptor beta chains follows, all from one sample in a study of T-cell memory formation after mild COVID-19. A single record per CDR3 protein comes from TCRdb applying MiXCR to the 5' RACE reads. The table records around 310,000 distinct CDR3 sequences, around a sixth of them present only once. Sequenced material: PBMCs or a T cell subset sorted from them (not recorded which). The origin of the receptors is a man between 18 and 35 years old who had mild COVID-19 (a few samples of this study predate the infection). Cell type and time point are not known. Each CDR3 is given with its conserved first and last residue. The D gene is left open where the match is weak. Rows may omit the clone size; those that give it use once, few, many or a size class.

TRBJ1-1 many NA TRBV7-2 CASSLSAGRTEAFF
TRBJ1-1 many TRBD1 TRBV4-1 CASSQVKGASGTEAFF
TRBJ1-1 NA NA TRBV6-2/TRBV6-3 CASSYSAASNTEAFF
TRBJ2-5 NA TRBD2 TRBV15 CATSRERGETRTQYF
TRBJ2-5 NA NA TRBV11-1 CASSPDTQETQYF
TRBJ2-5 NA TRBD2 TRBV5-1 CASSLQPAGVETQYF
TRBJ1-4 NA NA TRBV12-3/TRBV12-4 CASSFQAANEKLFF
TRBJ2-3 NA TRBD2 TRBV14 CASSLIAGGPGDTQYF
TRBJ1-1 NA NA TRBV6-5 CASSPSRTGLLGTEAFF
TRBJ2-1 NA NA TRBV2 CASSVTTIWAGSSYNEQFF
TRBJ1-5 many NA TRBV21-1 CASSTPRAPDQPQHF
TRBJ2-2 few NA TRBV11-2 CASQLRDFPGELFF
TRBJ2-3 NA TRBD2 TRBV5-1 CASSPAGTSGLDTQYF
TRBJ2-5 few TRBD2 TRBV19 CASSAGLAEETQYF
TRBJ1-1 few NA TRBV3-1 CASSQADRNTEAFF
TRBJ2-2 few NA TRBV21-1 CASPPAGGEANTGELFF
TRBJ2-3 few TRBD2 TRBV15 CATSSTWRGASTDTQYF
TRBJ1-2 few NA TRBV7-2 CASRLPWGYGYTF
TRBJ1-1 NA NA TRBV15 CATSRDAGRYTEAFF
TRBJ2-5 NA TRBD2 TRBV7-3 CASSPSGGEWETQYF
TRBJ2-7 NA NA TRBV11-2 CASSFAGINEQYF
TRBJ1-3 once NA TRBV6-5 CASSPLYTSSGNTIYF
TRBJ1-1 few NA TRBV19 CASSIDQSVNTEAFF
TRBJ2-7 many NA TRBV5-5 CASSFGGYEQYF
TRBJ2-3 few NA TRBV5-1 CASSLAGSSADTQYF
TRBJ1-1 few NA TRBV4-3 CASSRGEQLNTEAFF
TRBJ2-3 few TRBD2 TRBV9 CASSVTSGGTDTQYF
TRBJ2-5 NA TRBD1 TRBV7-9 CASSLPRGPGETQYF
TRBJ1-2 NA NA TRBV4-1 CASRQEAATRRGYTF
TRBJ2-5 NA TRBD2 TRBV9 CASSAGLASLETQYF
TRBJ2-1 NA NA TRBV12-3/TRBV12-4 CASRIRGGREQFF
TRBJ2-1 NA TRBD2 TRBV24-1 CATSDPTSGGVHEQFF
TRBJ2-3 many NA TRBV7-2 CASSLVGGTDTQYF
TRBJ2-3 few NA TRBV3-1 CASSQDWFGGGTDTQYF
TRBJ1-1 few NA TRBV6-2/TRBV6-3 CASSLSGPISEAFF